This T cell receptor (beta chain) was obtained from a study of T cell responses to AZD1222 COVID-19 vaccine. Study-wide results and limits: Spike-wide coverage was observed for vaccine-associated CD4 TCRs, with dominant responses at 160-218 and 743-854.

Of note for this clone: The antigen remains undetermined.

Only in-frame clones appear in the TCRdb table, and some are missing; sequencing was by immunoSEQ multiplex PCR. Here the sample spans 30,000 to 40,000 clones, 75% to 85% being singletons. The V gene lost 1 base and the J gene lost 2 bases, with 16 bases spanning the gap. The CDR3 has 17 amino acids. The V gene's germline CDR1 is SGHRS and CDR2 YFSETQ. The origin of this receptor is an adult who received the AZD1222 COVID-19 vaccine. The rearrangement uses TRBV5-1 and TRBJ2-1; D could derive from TRBD1 or TRBD2 (7 bases each). The specimen comprised peripheral blood, sampled 28 days after the second AZD1222 dose. CDR3 sequence reads: CASSLSPAGQTYNEQFF. The CDR3 DNA reads as TGCGCCAGCAGCTTGAGTCCAGCGGGACAGACCTACAATGAGCAGTTCTTC.